Listed here are 29 T cell receptor beta chains from one sample, sequenced in a study of cytomegalovirus exposure and HLA in healthy donors. The PCR ran on 60 Vbeta and 13 Jbeta primers. Measured with immunoSEQ multiplex PCR; TCRdb has only the in-frame clones, and not every one. Of around 100,000 clones detected, around 85% appear once; the ten largest clones hold approximately 3.9%. The sequencing sample was made of PBMCs. Source of these receptors: a man aged 30-40 years in good health and CMV-seronegative.

V gene TRBV2 combines with J gene TRBJ2-7; 7 bases are a match to TRBD2. V was clipped by 10 bases and J by 4 bases; unmatched bases: 7. This CDR3 is built from 12 residues. Germline V gene sequence: CDR1 SNHLY, CDR2 FYNNEI. The CDR3 DNA sequence: TGTGCCACCTCCGGACTAGGGTACGAGCAGTACTTC. Protein: CATSGLGYEQYF.

In the case of this clone: Other DNA sequences from this sample encode an identical CDR3 as well. The rearrangement uses TRBV30 and TRBJ1-5; no clear D. The CDR3 covers 13 residues. Germline V lookup: CDR1 GTSNPN, CDR2 SVGIG (reference sequence). Trimming took off 0 bases at V and 2 bases at J, with 5 bases between the two ends. In DNA form, the CDR3 reads TGTGCCTGGAGTGTCGGGGGCAATCAGCCCCAGCATTTT. Its protein is CAWSVGGNQPQHF.

With respect to this clone: The missing conserved phenylalanine or tryptophan at the end of this CDR3 makes a read error likely. The CDR3 protein is CASSQGTVYNSPLHL. The CDR3, as DNA: TGTGCCAGCAGCCAAGGGACAGTCTATAATTCACCCCTCCACCTT. The rearrangement uses TRBV14 and TRBJ1-6, with D perhaps matching TRBD1 (6 bases). V was clipped by 1 base and J by 3 bases, with 7 bases between them. CDR3 length equals 15 residues. Germline CDR1 reads SGHDN; CDR2 reads FVKESK.

This clone came up once. The V and J genes are TRBV28 and TRBJ1-2; 9 bases are a match to TRBD1. CDR1 and CDR2 (germline): MDHEN, SYDVKM. The CDR3 extends over 17 amino acids. Trimming cost V 2 bases and J 6 bases; bases outside gene matches: 13. The CDR3 DNA sequence: TGTGCCAGCAGTTTAAAAGCCCGTACCGGGACAGGGAATGGCTACACCTTC. The encoded protein is CASSLKARTGTGNGYTF.

This chain joins TRBV11-2 and TRBJ1-2; TRBD1 agrees at 8 bases. Per the germline V gene, CDR1 is SGHAT and CDR2 is FQNNGV. The ends lost 5 bases at V and 6 bases at J; junction bases unmatched: 11. CDR3 length: 15 residues. CDR3 nucleotide sequence: TGTGCCAGCAGCCCACAACTATCGACAGGGGATGGCTACACCTTC. This sequence encodes CASSPQLSTGDGYTF.

The chain recombines TRBV4-3 with TRBJ2-5; 8 positions agree with TRBD2. The junction had 6 bases not matched to a gene; V was cut back by 4 bases and J by 5 bases. This CDR3 has 14 residues. Germline lookup yields CDR1 LGHNA and CDR2 YSLEER. The CDR3 is CASSPGTRFETQYF. CDR3 nucleotides: TGCGCCAGCAGCCCCGGGACTAGGTTCGAGACCCAGTACTTC.

V and J are TRBV6-1 and TRBJ2-1; D is possibly TRBD1 (6 bases). Deletions cut 6 bases from V and 6 bases from J, with 15 bases between. The CDR3 has 14 residues. Germline CDR1 reads MNHNS; CDR2 reads SASEGT. CDR3 bases: TGTGCCAGCAGCCCCTCACGACAGGCCAATGAGCAGTTCTTC. Translated, it gives CASSPSRQANEQFF.

The genes are TRBV4-1 and TRBJ1-2, with 9 bases fitting TRBD1. V trimming: 2 bases; J trimming: 2 bases; junction bases outside the gene matches: 6. Germline V gene lookup returns CDR1 MGHRA and CDR2 YSYEKL. CDR3 size: 16 residues. CDR3 in DNA: TGCGCCAGCAGCCAATCCCCGACAGGGGGGAACTATGGCTACACCTTC. It translates to CASSQSPTGGNYGYTF.

The chain has TRBV5-6 and TRBJ2-2, with 9 positions matching TRBD1. V was clipped by 0 bases and J by 7 bases; unmatched bases: 4. CDR3 length: 15 residues. Germline CDR1 SGHDT, CDR2 YYEEEE. CDR3: CASSLDRGRVGELFF. CDR3 sequence (DNA): TGTGCCAGCAGCTTGGACAGGGGGCGGGTCGGGGAGCTGTTTTTT. Together with reference TRBV5-6 and TRBJ2-2, the CDR3 gives the full variable domain: DAGVTQSPTHLIKTRGQQVTLRCSPKSGHDTVSWYQQALGQGPQFIFQYYEEEERQRGNFPDRFSGHQFPNYSSELNVNALLLGDSALYLCASSLDRGRVGELFFGEGSRLTVL.

As concerns this clone: Here the CDR3 omits its conserved ending phenylalanine or tryptophan, so a read error is the likely source. No DNA is shown, since the ends of the CDR3 on it are uncertain; the CDR3 is the one TCRdb lists. The chain has TRBV23-1 and TRBJ1-1. TRBV23-1 is classed as an ORF, of uncertain function. The CDR3 is 12 residues long, ends included. The CDR3 reads CASSQSQRGLPT.

Only one count was recorded for this clone. The V call is TRBV9, the J call TRBJ2-7; D is possibly TRBD1 (6 bases). CDR1 SGDLS and CDR2 YYNGEE come from the germline V gene. Trimming stripped 4 bases from V and 7 bases from J, with 15 bases between. The CDR3 is made up of 13 amino acids. The CDR3 region is CASSTTTGIEQYF. The DNA for the CDR3 is TGTGCCAGCAGCACAACTACAGGGATTGAGCAGTACTTC.

This chain joins TRBV10-3 and TRBJ1-1; 7 positions agree with TRBD1. Germline loops: CDR1 ENHRY, CDR2 SYGVKD. Trimming cost V 6 bases and J 0 bases; bases outside gene matches: 1. This CDR3 region has 13 residues. The CDR3 spells CAIRGQLNTEAFF. In nucleotides, the CDR3 is TGTGCCATCAGGGGACAGTTGAACACTGAAGCTTTCTTT.

This rearrangement joins TRBV11-2 to TRBJ2-2, with TRBD2 matching 9 bases. J lost 4 bases, V lost 4 bases, and 10 bases had no gene match. This CDR3 has 17 amino acids. The germline V gene encodes CDR1 SGHAT and CDR2 FQNNGV. The CDR3 DNA reads as TGTGCCAGCAGCTCTTTATCGAGCGGGAGGAGCACCGGGGAGCTGTTTTTT. Its protein is CASSSLSSGRSTGELFF.

The V call is TRBV5-1, the J call TRBJ2-7, with TRBD2 identical over 7 bases. The germline V gene encodes CDR1 SGHRS and CDR2 YFSETQ. This CDR3 is built from 14 residues. The trim removed 6 bases at V and 6 bases at J, leaving 12 bases unmatched. The CDR3 region has the DNA TGCGCCAGCACCCCCGGGGGGTCGGCGGGCGAGCAGTACTTC. Its protein is CASTPGGSAGEQYF.

The table lists this clone with a count of one. The genes are TRBV5-1 and TRBJ2-1, with TRBD2 matching 7 bases. V was clipped by 4 bases and J by 1 base; unmatched bases: 8. The CDR3 runs 16 residues. Germline V lookup: CDR1 SGHRS, CDR2 YFSETQ. The CDR3 reads CASSRGEGWSYNEQFF. CDR3 bases: TGCGCCAGCAGCCGCGGGGAGGGATGGTCCTACAATGAGCAGTTCTTC.

The chain joins TRBV2 to TRBJ2-5; 10 bases align to TRBD1. The germline V gene has CDR1 SNHLY and CDR2 FYNNEI. V dropped 5 bases and J dropped 5; count of bases not matched to a gene: 11. The CDR3 consists of 16 residues. The CDR3 DNA reads TGTGCCAGCAGTACCCATCGGACAGGGGGTAGGGAGACCCAGTACTTC. Its translation: CASSTHRTGGRETQYF.

This clone was detected only once. This specimen includes other DNA sequences encoding the same CDR3. V is TRBV4-3 and J is TRBJ2-1, with D tentatively TRBD2 (5 bases). The V and J ends lost 0 bases and 0 bases respectively, with 9 bases between them. Germline V gene sequence: CDR1 LGHNA, CDR2 YSLEER. The CDR3 covers 16 residues. CDR3 sequence reads: CASSQDHRGSYNEQFF. CDR3 nucleotides: TGCGCCAGCAGCCAAGATCACCGGGGCTCCTACAATGAGCAGTTCTTC.

The rearrangement uses TRBV6-5 and TRBJ1-6; a possible D gene is TRBD1 (6 bases). The CDR3 contains 14 residues. The V gene lost 6 bases and the J gene lost 9 bases, with 15 bases spanning the gap. Germline lookup yields CDR1 MNHEY and CDR2 SVGAGI. DNA of the CDR3: TGTGCCAGCAGCCCAGGGGCGGAAAGTTCACCCCTCCACTTT. Translating it yields CASSPGAESSPLHF.

The rearrangement links TRBV29-1 to TRBJ1-1; tentatively, D is TRBD1 (5 bases). CDR3 length equals 13 residues. V dropped 7 bases and J dropped 1 base, with 13 bases sitting between them. Germline V lookup: CDR1 SQVTM, CDR2 ANQGSEA. The CDR3, as DNA: TGCAGCGCGGAACAGACAGCGAACACTGAAGCTTTCTTT. This encodes CSAEQTANTEAFF.

This chain joins TRBV4-3 and TRBJ2-1; 13 nucleotides line up with TRBD2. Germline V CDR1 and CDR2: LGHNA, YSLEER. The CDR3 spans 18 residues. V trimming: 0 bases; J trimming: 4 bases; junction bases outside the gene matches: 6. The DNA for the CDR3 is TGCGCCAGCAGCCAAGAATGGTCGGGACTAGCGGGGTACAATGAGCAGTTCTTC. As protein: CASSQEWSGLAGYNEQFF.

The J gene is TRBJ1-1, the V gene TRBV7-8; 8 nucleotides line up with TRBD1. The CDR3 spans 15 residues. Losses at the gene ends were 2 bases for V and 4 bases for J; bases not matched to a gene: 6. Germline V lookup: CDR1 SGHVS, CDR2 FQNEAQ. This chain's CDR3 is CASSLKAGGITEAFF. In nucleotides, the CDR3 is TGTGCCAGCAGCTTAAAAGCAGGGGGCATCACTGAAGCTTTCTTT.

This chain's CDR3 is CASEQGTGEQYF. CDR3 nucleotides: TGTGCCAGCGAACAGGGTACGGGCGAGCAGTACTTC. This rearrangement joins TRBV6-6 to TRBJ2-7, with D perhaps TRBD1 (6 bases). V dropped 8 bases and J dropped 6 bases, with 14 bases sitting between them. This CDR3 is built from 12 residues. The germline V gene has CDR1 MNHNY and CDR2 SVGAGI (reference sequence).

The gene calls are TRBV28 and TRBJ2-1, with 10 bases that match TRBD1. The junction had 6 bases not matched to a gene; V was cut back by 6 bases and J by 1 base. Germline CDR1 reads MDHEN; CDR2 reads SYDVKM. The CDR3 is 16 residues long. CDR3 residues: CASRLDRGGSYNEQFF. CDR3 nucleotide sequence: TGTGCCAGCAGACTGGACAGGGGGGGGTCCTACAATGAGCAGTTCTTC.

The CDR3 DNA sequence: TGTGCCAGCTCACCACTCATGGAGGGCACAGATACGCAGTATTTT. Translated, it gives CASSPLMEGTDTQYF. The chain uses TRBV18 and TRBJ2-3; TRBD2 is a possible D gene (5 bases). The germline V and J ends were trimmed by 1 base and 1 base, with 9 bases remaining between them. From germline, CDR1 is KGHSH and CDR2 LQKENI. This CDR3 comprises 15 residues.

V usage is TRBV6-1 and J usage is TRBJ2-5; 7 nucleotides align to TRBD2. The CDR3 extends over 15 amino acids. CDR1 MNHNS and CDR2 SASEGT come from the germline V gene. With 11 bases clipped from V and 3 bases from J, the junction kept 15 bases outside the gene matches. This chain's CDR3 is CASGEGIELKETQYF. As DNA, the CDR3 is TGTGCCTCTGGGGAGGGGATCGAACTTAAAGAGACCCAGTACTTC.

This clone occurred a few times. The CDR3 sequence: CASSSSAQTGRYGYTF. CDR3 coding DNA: TGTGCCAGCAGTTCCTCCGCTCAGACAGGTCGCTATGGCTACACCTTC. The chain recombines TRBV6-5 with TRBJ1-2; the D gene is possibly TRBD1 (6 bases). V was pared by 4 bases and J by 4 bases, with 19 bases between. CDR1 and CDR2 from the germline V gene are MNHEY and SVGAGI. CDR3 length: 16 amino acids.

V and J are TRBV30 and TRBJ2-7, with D perhaps matching TRBD2 (5 bases). Germline CDR1 reads GTSNPN; CDR2 reads SVGIG (reference sequence). The ends were cut back, 0 bases at V and 3 bases at J, with 12 bases in the middle. The CDR3 is 14 amino acids. The CDR3 DNA follows: TGTGCCTGGAGTGTTGGGAGTTCCTACTACGAGCAGTACTTC. This codes for CAWSVGSSYYEQYF.

The chain carries TRBV9 and TRBJ2-5; possibly TRBD1 for D (6 bases). V was trimmed by 0 bases and J by 0 bases, leaving 9 bases between them. The CDR3 consists of 15 residues. Germline lookup yields CDR1 SGDLS and CDR2 YYNGEE. The DNA for the CDR3 is TGTGCCAGCAGCGTAGAAGGGGGTTACCAAGAGACCCAGTACTTC. Protein: CASSVEGGYQETQYF. The full variable domain, rest sourced from reference TRBV9 and TRBJ2-5, is DSGVTQTPKHLITATGQRVTLRCSPRSGDLSVYWYQQSLDQGLQFLIQYYNGEERAKGNILERFSAQQFPDLHSELNLSSLELGDSALYFCASSVEGGYQETQYFGPGTRLLVL.

The chain has TRBV4-2 and TRBJ2-2, with TRBD2 matching over 11 bases. The CDR3 extends over 16 amino acids. The V gene end was trimmed by 2 bases and the J gene end by 7 bases; junction bases not matched to a gene: 6. CDR1 LGHNA and CDR2 YNFKEQ come from the germline V gene. CDR3 sequence (DNA): TGTGCCAGCAGCCAATTAGGACTAGCGGGTGGCGGGGAGCTGTTTTTT. Translated, it gives CASSQLGLAGGGELFF.